The sequence of this T cell receptor beta chain was determined in a study of shared clonotypes between healthy human individuals. Germline-derived CDR1 and CDR2 are ENHRY and SYGVKD. This CDR3 comprises 16 residues. V dropped 1 base and J dropped 4 bases, with 14 bases sitting between them. This clone was picked up one time. In the sorted-subset replicate PCRs, around 200 ng DNA, tens of thousands of T cell genomes, was used. The table came from immunoSEQ multiplex PCR; TCRdb's copy has only in-frame clones and leaves some out. This table holds some 2,000,000 clones, 95% found once. The sequencing sample was made of naive CD4+ T cells sorted from blood. Subset described: CD45RA+ positively selected. V gene TRBV10-3 combines with J gene TRBJ1-5; possibly TRBD1 for D (6 bases). This TCR was recovered from a man aged 18 to 30 in good health. The CDR3 DNA sequence: TGTGCCATCAGTGAGTTCCCGGGACAAGATAATCAGCCCCAGCATTTT. It is translated as CAISEFPGQDNQPQHF.